This record covers a single TCR beta chain. The data belong to a study of T-cell reconstitution after alpha-beta-depleted transplantation in children. Unique molecular identifiers were built into the TCRbeta library. TCRdb itself ran the PCR reads through MiXCR, one entry per CDR3 protein. The sample carries about 340,000 distinct CDR3 sequences, approximately 12% recorded once. This CDR3 is built from 13 residues. The germline gives CDR1 LNHDA, CDR2 SQIVND (reference sequence). Unmatched junction bases numbered 6, after V lost 10 bases and J lost 1 base. This receptor was obtained from a human donor who donated a stem cell graft to a child with Fanconi anemia. The sample here was PBMCs, taken from the stem cell graft. This chain uses TRBV19 with TRBJ1-1; 7 bases agree with TRBD1. DNA of the CDR3: TGTGCCACGGGACAGACGCCGAACACTGAAGCTTTCTTT. Encoded protein: CATGQTPNTEAFF.